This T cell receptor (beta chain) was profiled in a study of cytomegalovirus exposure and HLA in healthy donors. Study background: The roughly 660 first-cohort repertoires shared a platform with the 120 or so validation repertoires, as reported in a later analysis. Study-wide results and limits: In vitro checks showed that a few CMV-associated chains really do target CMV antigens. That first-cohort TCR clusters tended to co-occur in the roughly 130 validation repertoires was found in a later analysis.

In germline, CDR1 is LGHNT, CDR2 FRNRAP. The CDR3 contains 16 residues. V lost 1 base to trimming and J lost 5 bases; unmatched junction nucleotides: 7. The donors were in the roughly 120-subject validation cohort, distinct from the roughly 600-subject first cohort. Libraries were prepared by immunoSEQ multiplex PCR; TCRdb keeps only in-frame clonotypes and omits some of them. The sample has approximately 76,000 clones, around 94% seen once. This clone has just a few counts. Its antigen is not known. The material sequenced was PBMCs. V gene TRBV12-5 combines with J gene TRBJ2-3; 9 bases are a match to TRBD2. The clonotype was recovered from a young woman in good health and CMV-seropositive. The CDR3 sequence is CASGLGWTSEVDTQYF. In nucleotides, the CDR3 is TGTGCTAGTGGTTTGGGATGGACTAGCGAGGTAGATACGCAGTATTTT.